This is a list of T cell receptor beta chains from one sample in a study of cytomegalovirus exposure and HLA in healthy donors. Some clones are missing from TCRdb's copy, which holds only in-frame ones; the method was immunoSEQ multiplex PCR. This table holds over 150,000 clones, around 79% found once. Specimen: PBMCs. The receptors originated from a man in his thirties or forties in good health and CMV-seropositive. Both conserved end residues are trimmed from each CDR3. The order of the fields is CDR3 length, V gene, J gene, D gene, clone size, CDR3 protein. D genes are given only for firm matches. Expanded clones are given a class, and other clones once, few, many or no size at all.

length: 12
V: TRBV28
J: TRBJ2-7
D: NA
size: NA
CDR3: ASGDTSLAYEQY

length: 11
V: TRBV6-5
J: TRBJ1-2
D: NA
size: NA
CDR3: ASSVQGLYGYT

length: 12
V: TRBV6-1
J: TRBJ2-7
D: NA
size: NA
CDR3: AGSRDSYSYEQY

length: 13
V: TRBV2
J: TRBJ2-1
D: NA
size: once
CDR3: ASRARGTTYNEQF

length: 12
V: TRBV4-2
J: TRBJ2-1
D: NA
size: NA
CDR3: ASSQGGTLNEQF

length: 11
V: TRBV9
J: TRBJ2-3
D: TRBD2
size: NA
CDR3: ASSTSVDDTQY

length: 11
V: TRBV28
J: TRBJ1-1
D: NA
size: few
CDR3: ASSFRRNTEAF

length: 14
V: TRBV28
J: TRBJ2-3
D: TRBD1
size: NA
CDR3: ASSKTGGTSTDTQY

length: 14
V: TRBV5-6
J: TRBJ2-3
D: TRBD1
size: NA
CDR3: ASSLGAGGWEDTQY

length: 14
V: TRBV7-6
J: TRBJ2-2
D: TRBD2
size: NA
CDR3: ASSLVGLANTGELF

length: 15
V: TRBV9
J: TRBJ2-2
D: TRBD2
size: NA
CDR3: ASSVGNGRGNTGELF

length: 16
V: TRBV4-1
J: TRBJ2-1
D: TRBD1
size: NA
CDR3: ASSQEPLDRASYNEQF

length: 13
V: TRBV15
J: TRBJ1-4
D: NA
size: NA
CDR3: ATSRDGRLDEKLF

length: 9
V: TRBV18
J: TRBJ1-1
D: NA
size: NA
CDR3: ASSPVGGAF

length: 12
V: TRBV19
J: TRBJ1-5
D: TRBD1
size: few
CDR3: ATQTGDSNQPQH

length: 14
V: TRBV29-1
J: TRBJ2-5
D: TRBD2
size: NA
CDR3: SVGRGLAGNQETQY

length: 14
V: TRBV19
J: TRBJ2-2
D: NA
size: NA
CDR3: ASTLRRGANTGELF

length: 14
V: TRBV9
J: TRBJ2-1
D: TRBD2
size: NA
CDR3: ASSPLSGRAINEQF

length: 10
V: TRBV29-1
J: TRBJ2-7
D: NA
size: once
CDR3: SVSTFSYEQY

length: 13
V: TRBV5-1
J: TRBJ2-5
D: TRBD1
size: few
CDR3: ASSSRGPSSETQY